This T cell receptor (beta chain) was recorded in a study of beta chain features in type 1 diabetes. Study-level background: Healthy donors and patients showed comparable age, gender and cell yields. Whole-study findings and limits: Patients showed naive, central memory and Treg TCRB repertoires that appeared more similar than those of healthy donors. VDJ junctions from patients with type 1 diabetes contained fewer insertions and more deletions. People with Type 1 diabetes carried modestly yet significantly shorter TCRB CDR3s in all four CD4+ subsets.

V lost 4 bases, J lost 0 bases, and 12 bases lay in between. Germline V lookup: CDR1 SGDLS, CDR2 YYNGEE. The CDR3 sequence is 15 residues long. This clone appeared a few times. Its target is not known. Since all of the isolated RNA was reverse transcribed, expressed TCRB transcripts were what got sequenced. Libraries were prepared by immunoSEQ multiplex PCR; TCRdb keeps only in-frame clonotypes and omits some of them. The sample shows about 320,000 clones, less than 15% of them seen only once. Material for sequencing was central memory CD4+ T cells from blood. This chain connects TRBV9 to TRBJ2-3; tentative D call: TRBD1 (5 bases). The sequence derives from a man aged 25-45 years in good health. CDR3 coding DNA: TGTGCCAGCAGCCCCGCAGGGTCTAGCACAGATACGCAGTATTTT. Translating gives CASSPAGSSTDTQYF.